This TCR beta chain was retrieved from a study of T cell responses to AZD1222 COVID-19 vaccine. At the level of the study: Second-dose intervals near 4 or 12 weeks were combined.

Concerning this clone itself: Antigen: not known.

Sequenced by immunoSEQ multiplex PCR; TCRdb stores in-frame clones only, minus some. The sample records 75,000 to 100,000 clones, 65% to 90% being singletons. Between the trimmed V and J ends, which lost 5 bases and 6 bases, there was a span of 14 bases. This CDR3 contains 15 residues. Germline CDR1 and CDR2: LNHDA and SQIVND (reference sequence). Findings and limits, study-wide: It should be noted that donors were predominantly white British and more often female, and clonal diversity was possibly underestimated. Recipients of AZD1222 seropositive at baseline numbered only 5 to 7. Unmutated regions of variants are reportedly targeted by nearly half of spike-specific TCRs.

This chain links TRBV19 with TRBJ2-6; D call uncertain. The source material was peripheral blood, sampled on day 0 of AZD1222 vaccination. This TCR derives from an adult in good health. CDR3 residues: CASSLRAFEANVLTF. CDR3 in DNA: TGTGCCAGTAGTCTTAGGGCCTTTGAGGCCAACGTCCTGACTTTC.